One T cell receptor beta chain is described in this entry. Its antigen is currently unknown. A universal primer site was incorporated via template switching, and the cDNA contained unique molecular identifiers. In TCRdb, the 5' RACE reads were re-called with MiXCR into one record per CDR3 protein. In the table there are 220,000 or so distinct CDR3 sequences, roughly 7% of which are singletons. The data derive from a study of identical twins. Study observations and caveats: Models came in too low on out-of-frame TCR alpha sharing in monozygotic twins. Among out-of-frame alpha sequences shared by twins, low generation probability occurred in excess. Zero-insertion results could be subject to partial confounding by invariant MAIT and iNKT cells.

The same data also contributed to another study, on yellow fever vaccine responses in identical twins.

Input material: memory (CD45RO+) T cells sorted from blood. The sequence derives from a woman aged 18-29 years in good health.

In DNA form, the CDR3 reads TGCGCCAGCAGCGCCGGACAGGGGGGGAACACTGAAGCTTTCTTT. As protein: CASSAGQGGNTEAFF. The gene calls are TRBV5-1 and TRBJ1-1; 10 bases align to TRBD1. The CDR3 covers 15 residues. The J segment lost 1 base and the V segment lost 4 bases, leaving 4 bases of the junction unmatched. Germline V gene sequence: CDR1 SGHRS, CDR2 YFSETQ.